The 14 T cell receptor beta chains in this list originate from one sample, sequenced in a study of response to subunit inactivated influenza vaccine. TCRdb recomputed calls from the RT-PCR reads with MiXCR, one row per CDR3 protein. The sample shows around 570,000 distinct CDR3 sequences, about 8% of them seen only once. The sequencing used PBMCs from blood, collected 23 to 25 months after vaccination. These receptors were obtained from a man aged 45 to 70 who received an inactivated influenza vaccine.

The chain has TRBV19 and TRBJ1-5; D may be TRBD1 (6 bases). CDR1 and CDR2 from the germline V gene are LNHDA and SQIVND (reference sequence). This CDR3 has 14 residues. V was pared by 3 bases and J by 5 bases, with 11 bases between. The CDR3 is CASSIRGKDQPQHF. CDR3 nucleotides: TGTGCCAGTAGTATCAGGGGCAAGGATCAGCCCCAGCATTTT.

A few counts support this clonotype. The chain employs TRBV5-5 and TRBJ2-3; D unresolved. V was shortened by 0 bases and J by 8 bases, with 7 bases between the two germline ends. The CDR3 loop spans 12 amino acids. Per germline, CDR1 SGHKS and CDR2 YYEKEE (reference sequence). The CDR3 DNA reads TGTGCCAGCAGCTTGGATCTCCCTACGCAGTATTTT. Residues: CASSLDLPTQYF.

This clonotype was seen a few times. The V and J genes are TRBV20-1 and TRBJ1-4; 7 nucleotides agree with TRBD1. The CDR3 has 17 residues. Trimming took 6 bases from V and 0 from J; bases not matched to a gene: 13. Germline V gene lookup returns CDR1 DFQATT and CDR2 SNEGSKA (reference sequence). The CDR3 sequence is CSALDRKLSSTNEKLFF. The CDR3 nucleotides are TGCAGTGCGCTGGACAGGAAGCTTTCCTCAACTAATGAAAAACTGTTTTTT.

This chain joins TRBV3-1 and TRBJ1-2; no clear D gene. This CDR3 comprises 14 residues. V was clipped by 0 bases and J by 0 bases, with 5 bases between them. Per germline, CDR1 LGHDT and CDR2 YNNKEL (reference sequence). The DNA for the CDR3 is TGTGCCAGCAGCCAAGACGGAGCTAACTATGGCTACACCTTC. Translated: CASSQDGANYGYTF.

This clonotype was seen at least ten times. V is TRBV12-3 or TRBV12-4 and J is TRBJ2-2; D ambiguous. The CDR3 length is 13 residues. Trimming took off 5 bases at V and 6 bases at J, with 10 bases between the two ends. The CDR3 nucleotides are TGTGCCAGCAGTGGGCCCAACGCCGGGGAGCTGTTTTTT. Its translation is CASSGPNAGELFF.

This chain connects TRBV12-3 or TRBV12-4 to TRBJ2-3, with D perhaps matching TRBD1 or TRBD2 (5 bases each). V lost 5 bases to trimming and J lost 7 bases, with 16 bases between them. This CDR3 spans 14 amino acids. DNA of the CDR3: TGTGCCAGCAGTCCCGGGACCGCCCCATATACGCAGTATTTT. Translated, it gives CASSPGTAPYTQYF.

Ten or more counts support this clonotype. The V call is TRBV2, the J call TRBJ1-2, with D uncertain. There are 13 residues in the CDR3. V was clipped by 3 bases and J by 2 bases, with 7 bases between them. Germline values: CDR1 SNHLY, CDR2 FYNNEI. The CDR3 bases are TGTGCCAGCAGTGAGCAACAGAACTATGGCTACACCTTC. As protein: CASSEQQNYGYTF.

The chain employs TRBV4-2 and TRBJ2-2, with D uncertain. The V end was cut by 0 bases, the J end by 5 bases, with 7 bases between. This CDR3 has 14 residues. Germline-derived CDR1 and CDR2 are LGHNA and YNFKEQ. CDR3 in DNA: TGTGCCAGCAGCCAAGATTGGGCTACCGGGGAGCTGTTTTTT. Translated, it gives CASSQDWATGELFF.

The chain employs TRBV20-1 and TRBJ1-1; possibly TRBD1 for D (5 bases). Germline V CDR1 and CDR2: DFQATT, SNEGSKA (reference sequence). The V end lost 6 bases, the J end lost 2 bases, and 13 bases lay between the germline ends. The CDR3 contains 13 residues. The DNA for the CDR3 is TGCAGTGCGCCAAACGGGGCAAACACTGAAGCTTTCTTT. This sequence encodes CSAPNGANTEAFF.

The gene calls are TRBV7-2 and TRBJ1-6; the D is unclear. CDR3 length: 13 residues. The V and J ends lost 1 base and 10 bases respectively, with 8 bases between them. Germline V gives CDR1 SGHTA, CDR2 FQGNSA. The CDR3 spells CASSLGGRSPLHF. The DNA for the CDR3 is TGTGCCAGCAGCTTAGGGGGTAGATCACCCCTCCACTTT.

This clonotype has only a few counts. This chain's CDR3 is CASSLLSFPTDTQYF. CDR3 coding DNA: TGCGCCAGCAGCTTGCTGAGTTTCCCCACAGATACGCAGTATTTT. The chain combines TRBV5-1 with TRBJ2-3; D remains unclear. CDR1 and CDR2 (germline): SGHRS, YFSETQ. The CDR3 totals 15 residues. Between the trimmed V and J ends, which lost 1 base and 2 bases, there was a span of 11 bases.

This clonotype was picked up a small number of times. The V and J genes are TRBV20-1 and TRBJ1-5; no definite D call. There are 13 residues in the CDR3. CDR1 is DFQATT, CDR2 SNEGSKA, per germline (reference sequence). Trimming stripped 3 bases from V and 3 bases from J, with 9 bases between. CDR3 loop: CSARPGNNQPQHF. The CDR3 nucleotides read TGCAGTGCTAGGCCGGGTAACAATCAGCCCCAGCATTTT.

This clonotype was counted many times. The chain has TRBV5-1 and TRBJ2-5; D is possibly TRBD1 (6 bases). The germline V and J ends were trimmed by 0 bases and 5 bases, with 17 bases remaining between them. Per germline, CDR1 SGHRS and CDR2 YFSETQ. The CDR3 sequence is 16 residues long. CDR3 amino acids: CASSLAAASQGETQYF. The CDR3 coding sequence is TGCGCCAGCAGCTTGGCTGCAGCCTCCCAGGGGGAGACCCAGTACTTC. Full variable domain (missing parts from reference TRBV5-1 and TRBJ2-5): KAGVTQTPRYLIKTRGQQVTLSCSPISGHRSVSWYQQTPGQGLQFLFEYFSETQRNKGNFPGRFSGRQFSNSRSEMNVSTLELGDSALYLCASSLAAASQGETQYFGPGTRLLVL.

The chain recombines TRBV9 with TRBJ2-3; 11 bases align to TRBD1. Germline V gives CDR1 SGDLS, CDR2 YYNGEE. Losses at the gene ends were 3 bases for V and 1 base for J; bases not matched to a gene: 4. The CDR3 is 16 residues long. The CDR3 DNA reads TGTGCCAGCAGCGCCGGACAGGGGGCAGGCACAGATACGCAGTATTTT. It specifies CASSAGQGAGTDTQYF.